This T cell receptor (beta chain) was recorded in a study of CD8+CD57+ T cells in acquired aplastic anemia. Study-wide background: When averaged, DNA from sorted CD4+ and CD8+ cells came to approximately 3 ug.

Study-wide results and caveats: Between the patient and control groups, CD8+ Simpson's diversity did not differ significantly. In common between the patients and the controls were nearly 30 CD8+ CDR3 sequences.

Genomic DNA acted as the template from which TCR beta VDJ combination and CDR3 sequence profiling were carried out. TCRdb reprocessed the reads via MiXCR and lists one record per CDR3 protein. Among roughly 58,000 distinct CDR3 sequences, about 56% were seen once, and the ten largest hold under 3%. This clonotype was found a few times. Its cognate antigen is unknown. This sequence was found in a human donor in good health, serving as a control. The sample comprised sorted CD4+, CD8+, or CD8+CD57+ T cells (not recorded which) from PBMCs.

Here the CDR3 DNA reads TGTGCCAGCAGCTACCGCCCCTACGAGCAGTACTTC. This codes for CASSYRPYEQYF. The chain uses TRBV7-6 and TRBJ2-7; D is ambiguous. Trimming removed 4 bases at V and 2 bases at J, with 6 bases between. The CDR3 sequence is 12 residues long. The V gene's germline CDR1 is SGHVS and CDR2 FNYEAQ.